This T cell receptor (beta chain) emerged from a study of shared clonotypes between healthy human individuals. The data were produced by immunoSEQ multiplex PCR, yet TCRdb's version contains in-frame clones alone and is incomplete. The sample has about 1 million clones, about 77% seen once. With 5 bases clipped from V and 9 bases from J, the junction kept 11 bases outside the gene matches. The germline gives CDR1 MNHEY, CDR2 SMNVEV (reference sequence). This CDR3 spans 15 amino acids. This chain joins TRBV27 and TRBJ2-1; 9 bases align to TRBD2. Material for sequencing was memory CD4+ T cells sorted from blood. Subset denoted: CD45RA-negative fraction. This clonotype was obtained from a man aged 18 to 29 in good health. Here the CDR3 reads CASSRAGGSESEQFF. DNA of the CDR3: TGTGCCAGCAGTCGAGCGGGGGGTTCAGAAAGTGAGCAGTTCTTC.